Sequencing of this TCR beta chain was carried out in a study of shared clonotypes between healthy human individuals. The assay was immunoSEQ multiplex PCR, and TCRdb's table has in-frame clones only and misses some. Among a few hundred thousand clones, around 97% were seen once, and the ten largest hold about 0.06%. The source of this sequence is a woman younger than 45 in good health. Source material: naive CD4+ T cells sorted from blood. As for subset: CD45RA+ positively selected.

The CDR3 spells CASSWTGGRVNTEAFF. CDR3 DNA sequence: TGCGCCAGCAGCTGGACAGGGGGCAGGGTGAACACTGAAGCTTTCTTT. The chain uses TRBV5-1 and TRBJ1-1; 11 bases match TRBD1. CDR3 size: 16 residues. J lost 0 bases, V lost 3 bases, and 4 bases had no gene match. Germline-derived CDR1 and CDR2 are SGHRS and YFSETQ.